Included here is one T cell receptor (beta chain) sequence, with context. The target antigen is unknown. Measured with immunoSEQ multiplex PCR; TCRdb has only the in-frame clones, and not every one. Of roughly 84,000 clones listed, around 80% are singletons. This entry belongs to a study of a mutant IDH1 vaccine in newly diagnosed glioma. Study-wide context: There were about 62% males and around 40% females among treated patients, whose mean age was about 40 years. Prior therapy was radiotherapy, temozolomide, or both; most received both.

The time point denotes: baseline, week 1 (first vaccination visit). Noted treatment: pre-vaccination baseline after standard-of-care therapy. Points from the study as a whole: Top peripheral T cell clonotype shifts appeared unrelated to pseudoprogression.

This CDR3 region has 17 residues. The trim removed 3 bases at V and 4 bases at J, leaving 14 bases unmatched. Germline lookup yields CDR1 MGHRA and CDR2 YSYEKL. V and J are TRBV4-1 and TRBJ1-2; the match to TRBD1 covers 7 bases. Sequenced material: PBMCs, taken from a glioma patient treated with radiotherapy, temozolomide or both. The sequence was obtained from a man aged 40-49 years with glioma. Some clones in this sample may be carry-over from other donors' samples. CDR3 in amino acids: CASSHDRRQGGGYGYTF. CDR3 nucleotides: TGCGCCAGCAGCCACGATCGTCGACAGGGAGGTGGCTATGGCTACACCTTC.